This is a list of T cell receptor beta chains from one sample in a study of cytomegalovirus exposure and HLA in healthy donors. The method was immunoSEQ multiplex PCR; TCRdb's version includes in-frame clones alone and lacks a portion of them. The data contain 150,000 to 200,000 clones, around 86% of them seen just once; the ten biggest clones take up almost 1.5%. What was sequenced was PBMCs. The receptors here all came from a young woman in good health and CMV-seronegative. CDR3s include the opening cysteine and the closing phenylalanine or tryptophan. The order of the fields is clone size, D gene, V gene, J gene, CDR3 DNA, CDR3 protein. A D gene is named only where the DNA matches it firmly. Not all rows give a size; the values are once, few, many and, for expanded clones, a class.

clone_size: .; d_call: TRBD2; v_call: TRBV5-1; j_call: TRBJ2-1; cdr3_nt: TGCGCCAGCAGCTTGGTAGCGGGGGGGCGCAATGAGCAGTTCTTC; cdr3_aa: CASSLVAGGRNEQFF
clone_size: .; d_call: TRBD1; v_call: TRBV5-4; j_call: TRBJ2-7; cdr3_nt: TGTGCCAGCAGCGTAAACAGGGGGATGAACGAGCAGTACTTC; cdr3_aa: CASSVNRGMNEQYF
clone_size: .; d_call: TRBD2; v_call: TRBV6-5; j_call: TRBJ2-3; cdr3_nt: TGTGCCAGCAGTGTGGCGGGGGGGAAAGATACGCAGTATTTT; cdr3_aa: CASSVAGGKDTQYF
clone_size: .; d_call: .; v_call: TRBV7-9; j_call: TRBJ1-1; cdr3_nt: TGTGCCACCCAGGTAGGCACTGAAGCTTTCTTT; cdr3_aa: CATQVGTEAFF
clone_size: .; d_call: .; v_call: TRBV10-2; j_call: TRBJ1-2; cdr3_nt: TGCGCCAGCAAAATTACAGTTACAGCTAACTATGGCTACACCTTC; cdr3_aa: CASKITVTANYGYTF
clone_size: once; d_call: .; v_call: TRBV25-1; j_call: TRBJ2-5; cdr3_nt: TGTGCCAGCTCAGAGGGACAAGAGACCCAGTACTTC; cdr3_aa: CASSEGQETQYF
clone_size: once; d_call: TRBD2; v_call: TRBV7-6; j_call: TRBJ2-3; cdr3_nt: TGTGCCAGCAGCTTAGAAATGGCGGGAGAAAGCACAGATACGCAGTATTTT; cdr3_aa: CASSLEMAGESTDTQYF
clone_size: .; d_call: .; v_call: TRBV10-3; j_call: TRBJ1-1; cdr3_nt: TGTGCCACCAAGGTTCGGGACTCTGACACTGAAGCTTTCTTT; cdr3_aa: CATKVRDSDTEAFF
clone_size: once; d_call: TRBD2; v_call: TRBV14; j_call: TRBJ2-5; cdr3_nt: TGTGCCAGCACGATCGGGGGGGCCCGGGAGACCCAGTACTTC; cdr3_aa: CASTIGGARETQYF
clone_size: .; d_call: TRBD2; v_call: TRBV10-3; j_call: TRBJ2-1; cdr3_nt: TGTGCCATCAGTGAAGGGACTAGCGGGCGGGATGAGCAGTTCTTC; cdr3_aa: CAISEGTSGRDEQFF
clone_size: few; d_call: .; v_call: TRBV14; j_call: TRBJ1-3; cdr3_nt: TGTGCCAGCAGCCACGAGCACACCATATATTTT; cdr3_aa: CASSHEHTIYF
clone_size: .; d_call: .; v_call: TRBV15; j_call: TRBJ1-2; cdr3_nt: TGTGCCACCAGCAGCCCCGCGGGGAGTTCTGGCTACACCTTC; cdr3_aa: CATSSPAGSSGYTF
clone_size: once; d_call: .; v_call: TRBV19; j_call: TRBJ1-5; cdr3_nt: TGTGCCAGTAGAACAGACGGCAATCAGCCCCAGCATTTT; cdr3_aa: CASRTDGNQPQHF
clone_size: .; d_call: TRBD1; v_call: TRBV19; j_call: TRBJ1-5; cdr3_nt: TGTGCCAGTAGTCCGGGACAGGGTTTGAATCAGCCCCAGCATTTT; cdr3_aa: CASSPGQGLNQPQHF
clone_size: .; d_call: .; v_call: TRBV21-1; j_call: TRBJ1-2; cdr3_nt: TGTGCCAGCAGCACGTGGGACAGGGATGGCTACACCTTC; cdr3_aa: CASSTWDRDGYTF
clone_size: .; d_call: TRBD2; v_call: TRBV4-1; j_call: TRBJ2-2; cdr3_nt: TGCGCCAGCAGCCAAGAGTCTCGGGGGGGAGTTCCAGCGAACACCGGGGAGCTGTTTTTT; cdr3_aa: CASSQESRGGVPANTGELFF
clone_size: .; d_call: .; v_call: TRBV10-1; j_call: TRBJ1-5; cdr3_nt: TGCGCCAGCAGTCCCAGGGATAGCAATCAGCCCCAGCATTTT; cdr3_aa: CASSPRDSNQPQHF
clone_size: few; d_call: .; v_call: TRBV18; j_call: TRBJ1-5; cdr3_nt: TGTGCCAGCTCACCATACGTCAGGGGAGGCAATCAGCCCCAGCATTTT; cdr3_aa: CASSPYVRGGNQPQHF
clone_size: .; d_call: TRBD1; v_call: TRBV9; j_call: TRBJ1-5; cdr3_nt: TGTGCCAGCAGCTCGGGACAGGGGCACAATCAGCCCCAGCATTTT; cdr3_aa: CASSSGQGHNQPQHF
clone_size: .; d_call: TRBD1; v_call: TRBV4-1; j_call: TRBJ1-1; cdr3_nt: TGCGCCAGCAGCCAGAGGGGGCTGAAGGAAGCTTTCTTT; cdr3_aa: CASSQRGLKEAFF